The 5 T cell receptor beta chains given below trace back to one sample, sequenced in a study of blood T cell repertoires in COVID-19 (dated by TCRdb to the early 2020s). The method behind the library was the immunoSEQ multiplex PCR assay. TCRdb's version of the immuneACCESS table is confined to in-frame rearrangements and falls short of the full clone set. An unresolved V gene accounts for under half of the shortfall where checked; the remainder is of unknown origin. This sample has tens of thousands of clones in its table, and about 86% of those were observed once. The ten largest clones take up 5.3% of the sample. The sequencing sample was made of peripheral blood. These receptors were collected from a man aged 50-60 years with active COVID-19.

This clone was found a few times. The chain links TRBV5-4 to TRBJ2-7; 7 positions match TRBD2. Germline V gives CDR1 SGHNT, CDR2 YYREEE (reference sequence). Germline trimming cut 0 bases from V and 3 bases from J; bases unmatched to any gene: 6. The CDR3 extends over 15 amino acids. The CDR3 coding sequence is TGTGCCAGCAGCTTGGATCCTAGCGGAAACTACGAGCAGTACTTC. Protein: CASSLDPSGNYEQYF.

This chain joins TRBV6-1 and TRBJ2-5; maybe TRBD1 (6 bases). Trimming cost V 0 bases and J 3 bases, with 11 bases left between them. CDR3 length: 15 residues. Germline loops: CDR1 MNHNS, CDR2 SASEGT. The CDR3 protein is CASSEALNREETQYF. CDR3 bases: TGTGCCAGCAGTGAAGCGCTTAACAGGGAAGAGACCCAGTACTTC.

The chain has TRBV5-1 and TRBJ1-4; D is possibly TRBD1 (6 bases). Germline lookup yields CDR1 SGHRS and CDR2 YFSETQ. Trimming left V 4 bases short and J 6 bases short, with 13 bases between. The CDR3 totals 14 residues. The CDR3: CASSREGVDEKLFF. CDR3 DNA: TGCGCCAGCAGCCGAGAGGGGGTTGATGAAAAACTGTTTTTT. Full variable domain (remainder filled in from reference TRBV5-1 and TRBJ1-4): KAGVTQTPRYLIKTRGQQVTLSCSPISGHRSVSWYQQTPGQGLQFLFEYFSETQRNKGNFPGRFSGRQFSNSRSEMNVSTLELGDSALYLCASSREGVDEKLFFGSGTQLSVL.

This sequence joins TRBV7-6 and TRBJ2-2, with D perhaps TRBD2 (6 bases). V dropped 6 bases and J dropped 1 base, with 21 bases sitting between them. Germline values: CDR1 SGHVS, CDR2 FNYEAQ. The CDR3 is 18 residues long. The CDR3 DNA sequence: TGTGCCAGCAGTGTTATCCCCCCCTTAGCGGTGAACACCGGGGAGCTGTTTTTT. Residues: CASSVIPPLAVNTGELFF.

The chain recombines TRBV24-1 with TRBJ1-1; 11 nucleotides agree with TRBD1. Germline V gene sequence: CDR1 KGHDR, CDR2 SFDVKD. Trimming at V came to 2 bases and at J to 5 bases, leaving 3 bases not matched to a gene. This CDR3 has 15 amino acids. CDR3: CATSDSGTGGTEAFF. Here the CDR3 DNA reads TGTGCCACCAGTGATTCCGGGACAGGGGGTACTGAAGCTTTCTTT.